The clone carrying this T cell receptor beta chain was seen more than once but under ten times. This entry comes from a study of response to subunit inactivated influenza vaccine. In TCRdb, the RT-PCR reads were re-called with MiXCR into one record per CDR3 protein. This repertoire shows approximately 520,000 distinct CDR3 sequences, more than 15% found once; its top ten account for less than 4%. The CDR3 totals 15 residues. CDR1 is LGHNA and CDR2 is YNFKEQ in the germline V gene. The V end lost 1 base, the J end lost 6 bases, and 14 bases lay between the germline ends. The chain is built from TRBV4-2 and TRBJ2-3; D is possibly TRBD1 (6 bases). Sample: CD4+ T cells sorted from PBMCs, taken 23 to 25 months after vaccination. This TCR was recovered from a man aged 50 to 75 who received an inactivated influenza vaccine. The CDR3 DNA reads as TGTGCCAGCAGCCAAGGGGGGCCGAGTATGGATACGCAGTATTTT. Translating gives CASSQGGPSMDTQYF.